This TCR beta chain is from a study of OX40 agonist ivuxolimab in advanced cancers. V was trimmed by 0 bases and J by 1 base, leaving 7 bases between them. CDR1 and CDR2 from the germline V gene are SGHNT and YYREEE (reference sequence). The CDR3 sequence is 14 residues long. Libraries were prepared by immunoSEQ multiplex PCR; TCRdb keeps only in-frame clonotypes and omits some of them. The sample carries about 30,000 clones, 81% recorded once. This clone is a singleton in its sample. Sequenced here: CD4+ or CD8+ T cells sorted from blood, sampled in a trial of the OX40 agonist ivuxolimab. This chain links TRBV5-4 with TRBJ1-2; possible D gene TRBD1, 5 bases. The source is an adult with an advanced solid tumor such as melanoma, head and neck, liver or kidney cancer. CDR3 sequence: CASSLARDNYGYTF. The CDR3 DNA is TGTGCCAGCAGCTTGGCCAGGGATAACTATGGCTACACCTTC.